The 22 T cell receptor beta chains below were found in one sample sequenced in a study of PD-L1 blockade in urothelial cancer. Clones were read by immunoSEQ multiplex PCR, and TCRdb kept only the in-frame ones, dropping some. Of about 100,000 clones listed, 70% to 85% are singletons. The sequencing used PBMCs, collected around atezolizumab (anti-PD-L1) treatment. These receptor sequences come from a man over 45 with urothelial cancer.

The chain carries TRBV6-1 and TRBJ1-2; no definite D call. The ends were cut back, 6 bases at V and 1 base at J, with 9 bases in the middle. The CDR3 totals 13 residues. The germline CDR1 and CDR2 sequences are MNHNS and SASEGT. For the CDR3, the DNA is TGTGCCAGCAGCACAGAATATAACTATGGCTACACCTTC. Its protein product is CASSTEYNYGYTF.

The table lists this clone with a count of one. The chain couples TRBV6-6 to TRBJ1-3; D might be TRBD1 (6 bases). This CDR3 region has 15 residues. Germline values: CDR1 MNHNY, CDR2 SVGAGI (reference sequence). Trimming took 3 bases from V and 3 from J, leaving 12 bases between them. The CDR3: CASSYLSRGGNTIYF. The DNA for the CDR3 is TGTGCCAGCAGTTATCTTAGCAGGGGTGGAAACACCATATATTTT.

The chain employs TRBV10-3 and TRBJ1-1; the D gene is possibly TRBD1 (5 bases). CDR1 is ENHRY, CDR2 SYGVKD, per germline. The V end was cut by 7 bases, the J end by 1 base, with 10 bases between. The CDR3 is 13 residues long. The CDR3: CAIKGTENTEAFF. The CDR3 DNA follows: TGTGCCATCAAAGGGACTGAGAACACTGAAGCTTTCTTT.

V and J are TRBV28 and TRBJ2-4, with a tentative D call TRBD2 (5 bases). Trimming took off 7 bases at V and 0 bases at J, with 13 bases between the two ends. This CDR3 is 15 amino acids long. Germline-derived CDR1 and CDR2 are MDHEN and SYDVKM. CDR3 coding DNA: TGTGCCAGCAACCCGGGAATAATAGCCAAAAACATTCAGTACTTC. Translating gives CASNPGIIAKNIQYF.

The rearrangement uses TRBV7-2 and TRBJ2-1; D remains ambiguous. With 5 bases removed from V and 3 bases from J, the gap between germline ends came to 8 bases. The germline CDR1 and CDR2 sequences are SGHTA and FQGNSA. This CDR3 contains 13 residues. In DNA form, the CDR3 reads TGTGCCAGCAGCCCCGTTGTCTACAATGAGCAGTTCTTC. Translating gives CASSPVVYNEQFF.

In its sample, this clone was seen once. One end of the junction is discordant with germline, which a read error may explain. Other DNA sequences within the sample encode an identical CDR3. CDR3 region: CAWSPFGSATGELFF. CDR3 nucleotide sequence: TGTGCTTGGAGCCCCTTCGGGAGCGCGACCGGGGAGCTGTTTTTT. This sequence joins TRBV30 and TRBJ2-2; a weak D match, TRBD2 (6 bases). The length of the CDR3 is 15 residues. Germline V lookup: CDR1 GTSNPN, CDR2 SVGIG (reference sequence).

This clone appeared a single time. The chain links TRBV10-3 to TRBJ2-1; 12 bases match TRBD1. With V trimmed by 6 bases and J by 6 bases, 3 bases remained unmatched. The germline gives CDR1 ENHRY, CDR2 SYGVKD. This CDR3 has 14 amino acids. CDR3 protein: CAIRGQGAFNEQFF. The CDR3, as DNA: TGTGCCATCAGGGGACAGGGGGCTTTCAATGAGCAGTTCTTC.

The J gene is TRBJ2-7, the V gene TRBV5-4; TRBD1 matches at 9 bases. The V segment lost 4 bases and the J segment 6 bases; nucleotides outside the gene matches: 17. The CDR3 runs 17 residues. The germline CDR1 and CDR2 sequences are SGHNT and YYREEE (reference sequence). CDR3 amino acids: CASSHFRTGTGFVEQYF. CDR3 bases: TGTGCCAGCAGCCATTTCAGGACCGGGACAGGGTTTGTCGAGCAGTACTTC. The whole variable domain, remainder taken from reference TRBV5-4 and TRBJ2-7, is ETGVTQSPTHLIKTRGQQVTLRCSSQSGHNTVSWYQQALGQGPQFIFQYYREEENGRGNFPPRFSGLQFPNYSSELNVNALELDDSALYLCASSHFRTGTGFVEQYFGPGTRLTVT.

Comment on this clone: Other nucleotide sequences in the sample specify the same CDR3. The chain joins TRBV6-1 to TRBJ1-5; D possibly corresponds to TRBD1 (5 bases). The V and J ends lost 6 bases and 4 bases respectively, with 10 bases between them. Germline V gene lookup returns CDR1 MNHNS and CDR2 SASEGT. The CDR3 length is 13 residues. The CDR3, as DNA: TGTGCCAGCAGACAGGTTAATAATCAGCCCCAGCATTTT. Translating it yields CASRQVNNQPQHF.

The J gene is TRBJ2-1, the V gene TRBV27, with D perhaps matching TRBD2 (6 bases). The CDR3 loop spans 16 amino acids. The ends were cut back, 2 bases at V and 3 bases at J, with 14 bases in the middle. CDR1 is MNHEY, CDR2 SMNVEV, per germline (reference sequence). As DNA, the CDR3 is TGTGCCAGCAGTTTACGAGGAGGGCTGTTCTACAATGAGCAGTTCTTC. This codes for CASSLRGGLFYNEQFF.

The gene calls are TRBV19 and TRBJ2-7, with 13 bases that match TRBD2. The germline V gene encodes CDR1 LNHDA and CDR2 SQIVND (reference sequence). V gave up 9 bases and J gave up 3 bases; unmatched junction bases: 11. CDR3 length: 16 residues. The CDR3 sequence is CASGNAGTSGNYEQYF. CDR3 sequence (DNA): TGTGCCAGCGGAAACGCTGGGACTAGCGGGAACTACGAGCAGTACTTC. Based on the CDR3 plus reference TRBV19 and TRBJ2-7, the full variable domain is DGGITQSPKYLFRKEGQNVTLSCEQNLNHDAMYWYRQDPGQGLRLIYYSQIVNDFQKGDIAEGYSVSREKKESFPLTVTSAQKNPTAFYLCASGNAGTSGNYEQYFGPGTRLTVT.

This clone has only one observation. A junction boundary mismatches the germline segment, possibly from a read error. This same CDR3 is encoded by further DNA sequences in the sample. The J gene is TRBJ2-3, the V gene TRBV6-5, with 8 bases lining up with TRBD1. The CDR3 has 16 residues. Germline assignment: CDR1 MNHEY and CDR2 SVGAGI. In DNA form, the CDR3 reads TGTGCCAGCAGCTACTCCCAGGGACAGGGCACAGATACGCAGTATTTT. It codes for CASSYSQGQGTDTQYF.

The count of this clone is one. This chain connects TRBV7-8 to TRBJ1-5, with 10 bases matching TRBD1. The CDR3 loop spans 17 amino acids. Germline lookup yields CDR1 SGHVS and CDR2 FQNEAQ. With V trimmed by 2 bases and J by 5 bases, 9 bases remained unmatched. CDR3 amino acids: CASSLRADRGRYQPQHF. The CDR3 DNA sequence: TGTGCCAGCAGCTTACGAGCAGACAGGGGGCGGTATCAGCCCCAGCATTTT.

The rearrangement uses TRBV5-6 and TRBJ1-6, with 7 bases aligning to TRBD1. The junction had 4 bases not matched to a gene; V was cut back by 0 bases and J by 7 bases. Germline loops: CDR1 SGHDT, CDR2 YYEEEE. The CDR3 is made up of 15 amino acids. CDR3 loop: CASSLVGGTNSPLHF. Written as DNA, the CDR3 is TGTGCCAGCAGCTTGGTAGGGGGCACCAATTCACCCCTCCACTTT. Combining the CDR3 with reference TRBV5-6 and TRBJ1-6 gives the whole variable domain DAGVTQSPTHLIKTRGQQVTLRCSPKSGHDTVSWYQQALGQGPQFIFQYYEEEERQRGNFPDRFSGHQFPNYSSELNVNALLLGDSALYLCASSLVGGTNSPLHFGNGTRLTVT.

The V gene is TRBV4-2, the J gene TRBJ2-7, with TRBD2 matching over 13 bases. V lost 3 bases and J lost 4; bases outside the gene matches: 12. This CDR3 is built from 18 residues. Germline CDR1 and CDR2: LGHNA and YNFKEQ. CDR3 nucleotides: TGTGCCAGCAGCCAGGAAACCGGGACTAGCGGGATTTCGTACGAGCAGTACTTC. This codes for CASSQETGTSGISYEQYF.

CDR3 protein: CASSKGGGRAADTQYF. CDR3 DNA: TGTGCCAGCAGCAAGGGGGGCGGGAGAGCGGCAGATACGCAGTATTTT. The J gene is TRBJ2-3, the V gene TRBV6-6; D perhaps matches TRBD2 (7 bases). Germline V gives CDR1 MNHNY, CDR2 SVGAGI (reference sequence). V was shortened by 6 bases and J by 4 bases, with 20 bases between the two germline ends. The CDR3 runs 16 residues.

The chain employs TRBV14 and TRBJ2-5; 7 bases map to TRBD2. CDR3 length equals 17 residues. V trimming: 0 bases; J trimming: 7 bases; junction bases outside the gene matches: 14. Germline V lookup: CDR1 SGHDN, CDR2 FVKESK. In DNA, the CDR3 is TGTGCCAGCAGCCAAGATGAGGTCAGGGAGGGCTCGGGGACCCAGTACTTC. This encodes CASSQDEVREGSGTQYF. Filled out from reference TRBV14 and TRBJ2-5, the complete variable domain reads EAGVTQFPSHSVIEKGQTVTLRCDPISGHDNLYWYRRVMGKEIKFLLHFVKESKQDESGMPNNRFLAERTGGTYSTLKVQPAELEDSGVYFCASSQDEVREGSGTQYFGPGTRLLVL.

The genes are TRBV6-6 and TRBJ2-5, with a tentative D call TRBD2 (7 bases). Germline loops: CDR1 MNHNY, CDR2 SVGAGI (reference sequence). This CDR3 is built from 16 residues. Trimming removed 2 bases from V and 3 bases from J, with 16 bases in between. The CDR3 DNA reads TGTGCCAGCAGTTACAGGAGGGGGGGTAGGGAAGAGACCCAGTACTTC. Amino acid sequence: CASSYRRGGREETQYF.

The chain carries TRBV7-9 and TRBJ2-5; D perhaps matches TRBD2 (6 bases). This CDR3 has 15 amino acids. V was shortened by 3 bases and J by 2 bases, with 13 bases between the two germline ends. Germline V gives CDR1 SEHNR, CDR2 FQNEAQ (reference sequence). The CDR3 DNA reads TGTGCCAGCAGCTTCTTCCGGGACTGGCAAGAGACCCAGTACTTC. Translated, it gives CASSFFRDWQETQYF.

The count of this clone is one. The gene calls are TRBV6-4 and TRBJ2-3; TRBD2 matches at 10 bases. With V trimmed by 6 bases and J by 5 bases, 11 bases remained unmatched. The CDR3 totals 16 residues. Germline V gene data show CDR1 as MRHNA and CDR2 as SNTAGT. The DNA of the CDR3 is TGTGCCAGCAGAGTACCCGGGACTAGCGAGTTAGATACGCAGTATTTT. Protein sequence: CASRVPGTSELDTQYF.

The chain has TRBV9 and TRBJ1-3; the D is unclear. CDR1 SGDLS and CDR2 YYNGEE come from the germline V gene. The CDR3 has 14 residues. The V end was cut by 0 bases, the J end by 0 bases, with 4 bases between. CDR3 region: CASSVGSSGNTIYF. CDR3 in DNA: TGTGCCAGCAGCGTAGGCAGCTCTGGAAACACCATATATTTT.

This clone was detected only once. The chain has TRBV19 and TRBJ2-7, with 12 bases aligning to TRBD1. The germline V gene encodes CDR1 LNHDA and CDR2 SQIVND (reference sequence). The CDR3 covers 14 residues. After removal of 5 bases from V and 6 bases from J, the junction contained 5 bases not matched to a gene. The DNA for the CDR3 is TGTGCCAGTAGTCGGGGACAGGGGGCTCGCGAGCAGTACTTC. This gives the protein CASSRGQGAREQYF.